These 2 T cell receptor beta chains were all obtained from the same sample, sequenced in a study of molecular identifiers for immune sequencing clone quantification. Via MiXCR, TCRdb re-called the PCR reads, giving one row per CDR3 protein. Among about 640,000 distinct CDR3 sequences, just under 20% were seen once, and the ten largest hold roughly 0.9%. Sequences were obtained from naive CD8+ T cells from blood, with Jurkat cell RNA spiked in. Indicated subset: FACS-sorted CD8+CD4-CCR7+CD45RA+ naive T cells. These receptors all stem from a human donor in good health. Some libraries in this study had Jurkat cell RNA spiked in.

Concerning this clonotype: This may be a read error, as it is one base from a much larger clone. The chain employs TRBV27 and TRBJ2-7, with TRBD1 matching 7 bases. The CDR3 consists of 14 residues. The germline V gene encodes CDR1 MNHEY and CDR2 SMNVEV (reference sequence). CDR3 nucleotide sequence: TGTGGCAGCAGCATGGGACAGAACTTCTACGAGCAGTACTTC. It specifies CGSSMGQNFYEQYF.

Ten or more counts support this clonotype. The J gene is TRBJ2-3, the V gene TRBV20-1; possibly TRBD2 for D (6 bases). This CDR3 region has 16 residues. Germline CDR1 reads DFQATT; CDR2 reads SNEGSKA (reference sequence). Between the trimmed V and J ends, which lost 5 bases and 0 bases, there was a span of 18 bases. The CDR3 loop reads CSAWDQGLLSTDTQYF. The CDR3, as DNA: TGCAGTGCTTGGGATCAGGGACTCCTTAGCACAGATACGCAGTATTTT.